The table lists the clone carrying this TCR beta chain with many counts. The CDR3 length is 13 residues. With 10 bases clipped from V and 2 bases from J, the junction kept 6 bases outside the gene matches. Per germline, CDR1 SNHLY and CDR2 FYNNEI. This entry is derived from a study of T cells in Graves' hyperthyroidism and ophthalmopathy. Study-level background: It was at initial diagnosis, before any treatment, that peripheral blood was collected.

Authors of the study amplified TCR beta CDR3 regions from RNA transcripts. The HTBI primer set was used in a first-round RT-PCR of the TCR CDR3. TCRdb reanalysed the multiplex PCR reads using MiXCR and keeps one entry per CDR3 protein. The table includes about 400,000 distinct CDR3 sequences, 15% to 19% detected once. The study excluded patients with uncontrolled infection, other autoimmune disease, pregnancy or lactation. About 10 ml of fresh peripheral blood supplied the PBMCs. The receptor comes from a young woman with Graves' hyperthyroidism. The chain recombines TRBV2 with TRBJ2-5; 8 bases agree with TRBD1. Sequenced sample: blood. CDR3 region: CATSYRGQETQYF. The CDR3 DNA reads TGTGCCACATCTTACAGGGGGCAAGAGACCCAGTACTTC.